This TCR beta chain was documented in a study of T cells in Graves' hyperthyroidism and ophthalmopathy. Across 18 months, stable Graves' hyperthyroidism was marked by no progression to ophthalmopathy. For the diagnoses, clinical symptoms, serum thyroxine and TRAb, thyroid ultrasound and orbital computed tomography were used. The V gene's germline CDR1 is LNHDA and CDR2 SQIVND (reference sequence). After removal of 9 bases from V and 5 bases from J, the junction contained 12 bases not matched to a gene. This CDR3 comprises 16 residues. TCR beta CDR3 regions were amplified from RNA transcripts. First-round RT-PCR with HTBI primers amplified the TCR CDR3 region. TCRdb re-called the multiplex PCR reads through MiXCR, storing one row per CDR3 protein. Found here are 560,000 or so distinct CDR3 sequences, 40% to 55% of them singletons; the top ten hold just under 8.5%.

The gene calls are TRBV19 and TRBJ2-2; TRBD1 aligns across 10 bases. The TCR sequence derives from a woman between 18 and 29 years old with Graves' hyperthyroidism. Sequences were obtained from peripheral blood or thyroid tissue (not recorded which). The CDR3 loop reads CASSPRDRGGTGELFF. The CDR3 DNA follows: TGTGCCAGCAGTCCCCGGGACAGGGGAGGGACCGGGGAGCTGTTTTTT.